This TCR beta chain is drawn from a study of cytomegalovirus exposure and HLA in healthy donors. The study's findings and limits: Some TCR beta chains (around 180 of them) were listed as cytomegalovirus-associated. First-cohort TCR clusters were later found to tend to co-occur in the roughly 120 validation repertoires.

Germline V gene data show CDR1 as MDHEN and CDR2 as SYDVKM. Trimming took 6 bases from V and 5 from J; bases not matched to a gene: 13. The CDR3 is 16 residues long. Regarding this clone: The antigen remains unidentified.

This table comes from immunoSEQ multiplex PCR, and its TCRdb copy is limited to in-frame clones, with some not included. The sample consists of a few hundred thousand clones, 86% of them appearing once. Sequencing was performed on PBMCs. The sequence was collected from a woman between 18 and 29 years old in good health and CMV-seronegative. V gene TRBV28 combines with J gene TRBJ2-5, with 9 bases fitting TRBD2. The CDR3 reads CASSPPHSGSEETQYF. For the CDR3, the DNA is TGTGCCAGCAGCCCCCCCCATAGCGGGAGTGAGGAGACCCAGTACTTC. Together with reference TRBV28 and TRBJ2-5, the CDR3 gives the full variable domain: DVKVTQSSRYLVKRTGEKVFLECVQDMDHENMFWYRQDPGLGLRLIYFSYDVKMKEKGDIPEGYSVSREKKERFSLILESASTNQTSMYLCASSPPHSGSEETQYFGPGTRLLVL.